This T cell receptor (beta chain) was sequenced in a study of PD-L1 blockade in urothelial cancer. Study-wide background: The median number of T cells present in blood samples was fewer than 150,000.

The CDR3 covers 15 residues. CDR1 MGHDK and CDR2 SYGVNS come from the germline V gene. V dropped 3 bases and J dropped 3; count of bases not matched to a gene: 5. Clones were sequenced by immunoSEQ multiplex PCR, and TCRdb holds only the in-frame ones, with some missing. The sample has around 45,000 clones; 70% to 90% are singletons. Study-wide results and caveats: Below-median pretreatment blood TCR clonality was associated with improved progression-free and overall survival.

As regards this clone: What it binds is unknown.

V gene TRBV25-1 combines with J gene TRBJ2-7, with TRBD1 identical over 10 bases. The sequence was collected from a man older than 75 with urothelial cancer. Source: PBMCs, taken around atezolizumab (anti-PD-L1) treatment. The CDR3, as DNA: TGTGCCAGCAGTGATTGGACAGGGGGGGTCTACGAGCAGTACTTC. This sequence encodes CASSDWTGGVYEQYF.